This TCR beta chain was recovered during a study of blood T cell repertoires in COVID-19. Study-wide context: Sources were T cells, B-cell-depleted T cells, or PBMCs; the material itself was cDNA or gDNA.

The CDR3 consists of 15 residues. From germline, CDR1 is KGHSH and CDR2 LQKENI. Trimming shortened V by 3 bases and J by 2 bases, and 12 bases separated the two germline ends. Methods used by the authors: It was from reference gene primer amplification that nucleated cell counts were estimated. Clones were sequenced by immunoSEQ multiplex PCR, and TCRdb holds only the in-frame ones, with some missing. V and J calls and clone size are those listed in that table; D and trimming were worked out from the DNA. The table lists approximately 210,000 clones, roughly 90% of them singletons. Specimen: peripheral blood. The receptor was derived from a woman aged 40 to 49 with acute or convalescent COVID-19. The chain is built from TRBV18 and TRBJ2-3; tentative D call: TRBD2 (6 bases). DNA for the CDR3: TGTGCCAGCTCACCCCTGGAGGGGTCCACAGATACGCAGTATTTT. Translation gives CASSPLEGSTDTQYF. Supplemented by reference TRBV18 and TRBJ2-3, the full variable domain reads NAGVMQNPRHLVRRRGQEARLRCSPMKGHSHVYWYRQLPEEGLKFMVYLQKENIIDESGMPKERFSAEFPKEGPSILRIQQVVRGDSAAYFCASSPLEGSTDTQYFGPGTRLTVL.